Listed below are T cell receptor beta chains from one sample, sequenced in a study of OX40 agonist ivuxolimab in advanced cancers. Only in-frame clones appear in the TCRdb table, and some are missing; sequencing was by immunoSEQ multiplex PCR. The table shows approximately 38,000 clones, with roughly 90% occurring only once. The sequencing here drew on CD4+ or CD8+ T cells sorted from blood, taken in a trial of the OX40 agonist ivuxolimab. The source is an adult with an advanced solid tumor such as melanoma, head and neck, liver or kidney cancer. Each CDR3 is given with its conserved first and last residue. A D gene is named only where the DNA matches it firmly. Only part of the rows carry a size: once, few, many, or a class if the clone is expanded.

TRBJ2-5	TRBD2	TRBV2	-	CASEAGGPGETQYF	TGTGCCAGCGAGGCGGGAGGGCCAGGAGAGACCCAGTACTTC
TRBJ2-1	TRBD2	TRBV27	-	CASSLTPGLGNEQFF	TGTGCCAGCAGTTTAACCCCCGGACTAGGCAATGAGCAGTTCTTC
TRBJ1-1	-	TRBV27	-	CASSLTAFFMNTEAFF	TGTGCCAGCAGTTTGACAGCCTTCTTTATGAACACTGAAGCTTTCTTT
TRBJ1-5	-	TRBV28	once	CASTLKVGYQPQHF	TGTGCCAGCACCCTAAAGGTTGGGTATCAGCCCCAGCATTTT
TRBJ2-3	TRBD2	TRBV28	once	CASSLLTSGRDTQYF	TGTGCCAGCAGTTTATTAACTAGCGGGAGGGATACGCAGTATTTT
TRBJ1-5	-	TRBV27	-	CASSLVAGNQPQHF	TGTGCCAGCAGTTTAGTGGCAGGCAATCAGCCCCAGCATTTT
TRBJ2-1	-	TRBV19	-	CASSIAGTSEQFF	TGTGCCAGTAGTATTGCCGGGACAAGTGAGCAGTTCTTC
TRBJ2-7	TRBD1	TRBV27	once	CASSLTGGKKEQYF	TGTGCCAGCAGTTTAACAGGGGGAAAGAAGGAGCAGTACTTC
TRBJ1-1	-	TRBV4-1	-	CASSLPGVENTEAFF	TGCGCCAGCAGCCTTCCGGGCGTTGAGAACACTGAAGCTTTCTTT
TRBJ2-1	-	TRBV7-8	-	CASSPGNNEQFF	TGTGCCAGCAGCCCCGGCAACAATGAGCAGTTCTTC
TRBJ1-3	TRBD1	TRBV9	-	CASSVAGGRSGNTIYF	TGTGCCAGCAGCGTAGCAGGGGGTCGCTCTGGAAACACCATATATTTT
TRBJ2-2	-	TRBV7-9	-	CASSLSGTRDYTGELFF	TGTGCCAGCAGCTTATCCGGGACAAGAGATTACACCGGGGAGCTGTTTTTT
TRBJ1-1	TRBD1	TRBV19	-	CASSPFTGGHEAFF	TGTGCCAGTAGTCCCTTTACAGGGGGACATGAAGCTTTCTTT
TRBJ1-2	TRBD1	TRBV19	once	CASRPFGTALNYGYTF	TGTGCCAGTAGGCCTTTCGGGACAGCCTTGAACTATGGCTACACCTTC
TRBJ2-1	-	TRBV5-4	-	CASSLREKYNEQFF	TGTGCCAGCAGCTTGCGGGAGAAATACAATGAGCAGTTCTTC
TRBJ2-1	TRBD2	TRBV5-1	once	CASATGGLAGIYNEQFF	TGCGCCAGCGCGACTGGTGGTCTAGCGGGGATCTACAATGAGCAGTTCTTC
TRBJ2-1	TRBD2	TRBV6-5	-	CASSLYSGPNEQFF	TGTGCCAGCAGCCTTTATAGCGGGCCCAATGAGCAGTTCTTC
TRBJ2-1	TRBD2	TRBV5-5	-	CASSPGLAGGPGNEQFF	TGTGCCAGCAGCCCCGGACTAGCGGGAGGGCCGGGAAATGAGCAGTTCTTC